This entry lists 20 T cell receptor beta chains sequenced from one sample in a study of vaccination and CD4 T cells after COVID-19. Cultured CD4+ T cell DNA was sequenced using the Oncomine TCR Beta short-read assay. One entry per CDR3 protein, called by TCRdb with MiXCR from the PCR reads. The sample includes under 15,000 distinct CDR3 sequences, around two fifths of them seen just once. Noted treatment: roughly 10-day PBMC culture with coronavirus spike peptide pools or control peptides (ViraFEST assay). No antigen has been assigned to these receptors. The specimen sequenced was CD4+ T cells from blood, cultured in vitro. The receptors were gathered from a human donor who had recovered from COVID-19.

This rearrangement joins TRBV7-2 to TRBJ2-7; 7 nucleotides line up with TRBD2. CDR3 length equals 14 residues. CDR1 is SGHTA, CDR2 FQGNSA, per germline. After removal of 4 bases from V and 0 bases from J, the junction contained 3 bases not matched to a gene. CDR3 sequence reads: CASSWGGLSYEQYF. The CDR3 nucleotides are TGTGCCAGCAGCTGGGGGGGTCTCTCCTACGAGCAGTACTTC. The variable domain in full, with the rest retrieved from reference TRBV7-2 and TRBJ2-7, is GAGVSQSPSNKVTEKGKDVELRCDPISGHTALYWYRQSLGQGLEFLIYFQGNSAPDKSGLPSDRFSAERTGGSVSTLTIQRTQQEDSAVYLCASSWGGLSYEQYFGPGTRLTVT.

In nucleotides, the CDR3 is TGTGCCAGCAGCCCTCTGGGGACACCATTGAGTTCAGGGACCCAGTACTTC. Translated, it gives CASSPLGTPLSSGTQYF. V is TRBV7-8 and J is TRBJ2-5; D perhaps matches TRBD1 (6 bases). Between the trimmed V and J ends, which lost 5 bases and 7 bases, there was a span of 26 bases. CDR1 is SGHVS, CDR2 FQNEAQ, per germline. This CDR3 has 17 amino acids.

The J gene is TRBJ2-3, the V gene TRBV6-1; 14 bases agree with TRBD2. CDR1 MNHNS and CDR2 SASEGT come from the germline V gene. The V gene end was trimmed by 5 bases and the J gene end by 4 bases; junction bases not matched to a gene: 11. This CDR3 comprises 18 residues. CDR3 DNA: TGTGCCAGCAGTCGGACATTTCCGGGACTAGCGGGAGCAGATACGCAGTATTTT. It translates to CASSRTFPGLAGADTQYF.

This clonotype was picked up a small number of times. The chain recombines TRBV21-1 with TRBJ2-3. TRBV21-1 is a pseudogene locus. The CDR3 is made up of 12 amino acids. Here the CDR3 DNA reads TGTGCCAGCAGCAATCATCCAGATACGCAGTATTTT. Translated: CASSNHPDTQYF.

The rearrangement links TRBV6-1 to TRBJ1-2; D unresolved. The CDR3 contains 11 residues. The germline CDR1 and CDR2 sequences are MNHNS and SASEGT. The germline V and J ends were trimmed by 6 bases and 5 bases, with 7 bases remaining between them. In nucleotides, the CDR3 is TGTGCCAGCAGGAGGGATTATGGCTACACCTTC. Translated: CASRRDYGYTF.

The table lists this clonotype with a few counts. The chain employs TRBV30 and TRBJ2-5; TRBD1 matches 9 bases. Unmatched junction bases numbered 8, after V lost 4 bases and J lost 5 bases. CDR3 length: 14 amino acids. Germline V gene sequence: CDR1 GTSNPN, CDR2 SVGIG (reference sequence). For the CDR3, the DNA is TGTGCCTGGAATAAACAGGGGGCGATTGAGACCCAGTACTTC. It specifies CAWNKQGAIETQYF.

The CDR3 is CASSEGGKGYGYTF. In nucleotides, the CDR3 is TGTGCCAGCAGTGAAGGGGGAAAGGGCTATGGCTACACCTTC. This chain connects TRBV6-1 to TRBJ1-2; D not certain. The CDR3 runs to 14 residues. Germline V CDR1 and CDR2: MNHNS, SASEGT. Trimming left V 1 base short and J 4 bases short, with 10 bases between.

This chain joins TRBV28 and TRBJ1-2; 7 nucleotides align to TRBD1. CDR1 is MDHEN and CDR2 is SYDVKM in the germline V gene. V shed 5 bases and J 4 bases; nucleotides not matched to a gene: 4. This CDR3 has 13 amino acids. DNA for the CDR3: TGTGCCAGCAGTAGGGGGCTTGGCTATGGCTACACCTTC. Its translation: CASSRGLGYGYTF.

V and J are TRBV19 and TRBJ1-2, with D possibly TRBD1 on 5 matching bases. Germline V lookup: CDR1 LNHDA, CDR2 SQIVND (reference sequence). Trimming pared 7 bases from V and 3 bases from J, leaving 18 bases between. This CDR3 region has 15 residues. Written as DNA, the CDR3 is TGTGCCAGTATTGACCTCAGTGGGGCGGACTATGGCTACACCTTC. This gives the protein CASIDLSGADYGYTF.

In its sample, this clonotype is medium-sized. The CDR3 region is CASSSGGLAGQETQYF. The CDR3 DNA reads TGTGCCAGCAGCTCCGGGGGACTAGCGGGACAAGAGACCCAGTACTTC. This chain links TRBV7-3 with TRBJ2-5; TRBD2 aligns across 13 bases. Germline values: CDR1 SGHTA, CDR2 FQGTGA. The CDR3 contains 16 residues. V lost 4 bases to trimming and J lost 2 bases; unmatched junction nucleotides: 4. Filled out from reference TRBV7-3 and TRBJ2-5, the complete variable domain reads GAGVSQTPSNKVTEKGKYVELRCDPISGHTALYWYRQSLGQGPEFLIYFQGTGAADDSGLPNDRFFAVRPEGSVSTLKIQRTERGDSAVYLCASSSGGLAGQETQYFGPGTRLLVL.

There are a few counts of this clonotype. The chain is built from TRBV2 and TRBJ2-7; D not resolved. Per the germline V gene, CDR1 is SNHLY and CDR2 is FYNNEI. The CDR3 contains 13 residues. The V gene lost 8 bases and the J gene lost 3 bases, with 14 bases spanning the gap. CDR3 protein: CASLPTFDYEQYF. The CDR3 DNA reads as TGTGCCAGCCTACCGACCTTCGACTACGAGCAGTACTTC.

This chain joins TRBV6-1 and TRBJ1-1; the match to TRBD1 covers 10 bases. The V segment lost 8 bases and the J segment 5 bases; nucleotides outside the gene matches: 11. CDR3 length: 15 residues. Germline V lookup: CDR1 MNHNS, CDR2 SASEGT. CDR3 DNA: TGTGCCAGCGGGGAGCTCCGGACAGGGGGAACTGAAGCTTTCTTT. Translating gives CASGELRTGGTEAFF.

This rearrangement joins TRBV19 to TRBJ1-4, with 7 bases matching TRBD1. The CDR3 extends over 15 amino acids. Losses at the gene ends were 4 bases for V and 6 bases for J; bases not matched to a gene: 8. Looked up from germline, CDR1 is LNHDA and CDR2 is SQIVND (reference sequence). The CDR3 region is CASSSPRQGDEKLFF. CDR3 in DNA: TGTGCCAGTAGTAGTCCCCGACAGGGTGATGAAAAACTGTTTTTT.

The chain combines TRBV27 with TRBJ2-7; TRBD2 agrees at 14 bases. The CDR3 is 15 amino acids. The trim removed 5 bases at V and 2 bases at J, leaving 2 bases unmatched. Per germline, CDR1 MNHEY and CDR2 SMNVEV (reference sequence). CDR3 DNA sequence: TGTGCCAGCAGTGGACTAGCGGGAGGTACCTACGAGCAGTACTTC. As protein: CASSGLAGGTYEQYF.

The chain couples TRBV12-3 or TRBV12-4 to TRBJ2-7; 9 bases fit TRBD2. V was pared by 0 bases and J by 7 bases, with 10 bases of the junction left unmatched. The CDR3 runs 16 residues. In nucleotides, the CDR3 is TGTGCCAGCAGTTTAGCGGAGGCGGGAGGGCAAGGGGAGCAGTACTTC. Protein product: CASSLAEAGGQGEQYF.

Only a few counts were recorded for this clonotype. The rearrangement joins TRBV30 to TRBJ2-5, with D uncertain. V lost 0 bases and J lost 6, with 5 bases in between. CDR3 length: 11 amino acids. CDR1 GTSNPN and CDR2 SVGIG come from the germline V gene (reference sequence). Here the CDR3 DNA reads TGTGCCTGGAGTGTCGAGAAGACCCAGTACTTC. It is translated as CAWSVEKTQYF.

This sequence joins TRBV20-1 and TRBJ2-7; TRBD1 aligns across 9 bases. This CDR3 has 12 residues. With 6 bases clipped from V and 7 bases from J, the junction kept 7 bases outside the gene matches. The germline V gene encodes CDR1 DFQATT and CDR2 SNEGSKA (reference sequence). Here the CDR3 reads CSAWDRAQEQYF. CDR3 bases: TGCAGTGCGTGGGACAGGGCGCAAGAGCAGTACTTC.

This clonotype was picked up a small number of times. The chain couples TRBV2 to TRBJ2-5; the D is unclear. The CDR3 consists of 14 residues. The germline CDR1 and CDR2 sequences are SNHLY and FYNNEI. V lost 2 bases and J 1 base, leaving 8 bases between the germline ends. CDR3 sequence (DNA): TGTGCCAGCAGTGAAAGAGGCAGCCAAGAGACCCAGTACTTC. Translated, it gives CASSERGSQETQYF.

The DNA for the CDR3 is TGTGCCAGTAGTAGGGACGGTCGAGGCACCGGGGAGCTGTTTTTT. It yields the protein CASSRDGRGTGELFF. The chain has TRBV19 and TRBJ2-2; D may correspond to TRBD1 or TRBD2 (5 bases each). Germline-derived CDR1 and CDR2 are LNHDA and SQIVND (reference sequence). V was shortened by 4 bases and J by 4 bases, with 13 bases between the two germline ends. This CDR3 has 15 residues.

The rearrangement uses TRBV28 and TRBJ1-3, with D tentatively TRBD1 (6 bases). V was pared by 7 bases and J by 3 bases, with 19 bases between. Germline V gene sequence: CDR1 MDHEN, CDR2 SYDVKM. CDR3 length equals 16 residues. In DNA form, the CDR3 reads TGTGCCAGCATCTCACCCGGGGGGGCAAATGGAAACACCATATATTTT. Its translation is CASISPGGANGNTIYF.